The 9 T cell receptor beta chains below all came from one sample that was sequenced in a study of cytomegalovirus exposure and HLA in healthy donors. The primer mix had 60 Vbeta and 13 Jbeta primers. Profiled with immunoSEQ multiplex PCR; TCRdb holds only in-frame clones, not every one. The table has over 65,000 clones, around 77% seen once. What was sequenced was PBMCs. These receptors came from a man aged 45-60 years in good health and CMV-seronegative.

The rearrangement links TRBV21-1 to TRBJ1-1; the DNA was not used to check the table's D call, TRBD1. TRBV21-1 is shown as a pseudogene. This CDR3 has 12 amino acids. In nucleotides, the CDR3 is TGTGCCAGCAGCATCAGGGACACTGAAGCTTTCTTT. Protein: CASSIRDTEAFF.

V gene TRBV5-5 combines with J gene TRBJ1-1; weak D call: TRBD1 (6 bases). The CDR3 has 13 amino acids. Trimming removed 0 bases from V and 6 bases from J, with 9 bases in between. The germline CDR1 and CDR2 sequences are SGHKS and YYEKEE (reference sequence). CDR3 amino acids: CASSLVGAAEAFF. The CDR3 nucleotides are TGTGCCAGCAGCTTGGTGGGGGCCGCTGAAGCTTTCTTT.

V and J are TRBV18 and TRBJ1-1; D gene ambiguous. Trimming removed 2 bases from V and 4 bases from J, with 8 bases in between. The germline V gene has CDR1 KGHSH and CDR2 LQKENI. This CDR3 spans 13 amino acids. Here the CDR3 reads CASSPDKTTEAFF. The CDR3 nucleotides are TGTGCCAGCTCACCAGACAAAACCACTGAAGCTTTCTTT.

The V call is TRBV5-5, the J call TRBJ1-5; 8 bases fit TRBD1. In germline, CDR1 is SGHKS, CDR2 YYEKEE (reference sequence). V lost 3 bases, J lost 6 bases, and 8 bases stayed unmatched. CDR3 length equals 15 residues. Written as DNA, the CDR3 is TGTGCCAGCAGCTCCCAGGGGGCCGGTAGTCAGCCCCAGCATTTT. Residues: CASSSQGAGSQPQHF.

This clone turned up a few times. V and J are TRBV10-1 and TRBJ1-1; TRBD1 agrees at 10 bases. CDR1 is WNHNN and CDR2 is SYGVQD in the germline V gene (reference sequence). With V trimmed by 6 bases and J by 4 bases, 5 bases remained unmatched. There are 14 residues in the CDR3. CDR3 DNA sequence: TGCGCCAGCAGACAGACAGGGGGCGGCACTGAAGCTTTCTTT. Protein product: CASRQTGGGTEAFF.

The chain recombines TRBV27 with TRBJ2-7; maybe TRBD2 (5 bases). The CDR3 length is 14 residues. Germline V lookup: CDR1 MNHEY, CDR2 SMNVEV (reference sequence). V was trimmed by 5 bases and J by 5 bases, leaving 16 bases between them. As DNA, the CDR3 is TGTGCCAGCAGTCCCGGGCGGGTAATCAACGAGCAGTACTTC. Amino acids: CASSPGRVINEQYF.

The chain links TRBV19 to TRBJ1-1, with D perhaps TRBD1 (5 bases). The CDR3 extends over 14 amino acids. Germline V gene data show CDR1 as LNHDA and CDR2 as SQIVND (reference sequence). V lost 4 bases, J lost 3 bases, and 12 bases lay in between. The CDR3 sequence: CASSSRAMDTEAFF. The CDR3 DNA follows: TGTGCCAGTAGTAGCAGGGCTATGGACACTGAAGCTTTCTTT.

The CDR3 loop is CASRLGQYSNQPQHF. CDR3 bases: TGTGCCAGCAGACTGGGACAGTATAGCAATCAGCCCCAGCATTTT. The chain has TRBV7-2 and TRBJ1-5; 7 nucleotides match TRBD1. CDR1 and CDR2 from the germline V gene are SGHTA and FQGNSA. This CDR3 is built from 15 residues. V lost 6 bases, J lost 0 bases, and 5 bases stayed unmatched.

The chain links TRBV19 to TRBJ1-6; TRBD1 matches 7 bases. After removal of 8 bases from V and 0 bases from J, the junction contained 7 bases not matched to a gene. The germline gives CDR1 LNHDA, CDR2 SQIVND (reference sequence). The CDR3 spans 16 residues. The CDR3 loop is CASGRDRSSYNSPLHF. The DNA of the CDR3 is TGTGCCAGTGGCCGGGACAGAAGCTCCTATAATTCACCCCTCCACTTT.